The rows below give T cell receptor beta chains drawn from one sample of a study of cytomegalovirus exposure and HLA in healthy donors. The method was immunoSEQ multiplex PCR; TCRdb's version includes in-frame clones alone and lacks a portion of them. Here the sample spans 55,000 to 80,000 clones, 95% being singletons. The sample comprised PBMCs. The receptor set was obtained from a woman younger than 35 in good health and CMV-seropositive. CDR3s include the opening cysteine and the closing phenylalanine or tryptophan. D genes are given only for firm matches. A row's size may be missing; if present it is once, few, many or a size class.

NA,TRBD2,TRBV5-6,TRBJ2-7,CASRYWNGGAGGEQYF,TGTGCCAGCAGATATTGGAACGGGGGGGCCGGGGGCGAGCAGTACTTC
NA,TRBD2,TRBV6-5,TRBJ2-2,CASGTRGGRTGELFF,TGTGCCAGCGGGACCCGCGGGGGAAGGACCGGGGAGCTGTTTTTT
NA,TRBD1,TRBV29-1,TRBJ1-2,CSVEARQGISNGYTF,TGCAGCGTTGAAGCCCGACAGGGTATATCGAATGGCTACACCTTC
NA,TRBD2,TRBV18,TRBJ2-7,CASSPGTSGRYEQYF,TGTGCCAGCTCCCCCGGGACTAGCGGGAGGTACGAGCAGTACTTC
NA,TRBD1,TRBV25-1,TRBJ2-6,CASSKGQGASGANVLTF,TGTGCCAGCAGCAAGGGACAGGGGGCGTCTGGGGCCAACGTCCTGACTTTC
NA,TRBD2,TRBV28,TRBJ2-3,CASSSTPSGAGTDTQYF,TGTGCCAGCAGTTCCACCCCTAGCGGGGCGGGGACAGATACGCAGTATTTT
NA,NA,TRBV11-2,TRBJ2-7,CASSIDTVYEQYF,TGTGCCAGCAGCATTGACACTGTGTACGAGCAGTACTTC
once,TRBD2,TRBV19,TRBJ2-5,CASSPGGAQGARETQYF,TGTGCCAGTAGCCCGGGGGGAGCCCAAGGGGCCCGAGAGACCCAGTACTTC
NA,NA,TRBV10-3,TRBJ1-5,CAISADRSNQPQHF,TGTGCCATCAGCGCGGACAGATCCAATCAGCCCCAGCATTTT
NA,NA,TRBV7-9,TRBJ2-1,CASSRATDSNEQFF,TGTGCCAGCAGTCGAGCGACGGACTCCAATGAGCAGTTCTTC
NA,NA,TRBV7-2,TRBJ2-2,CASSLPAARANTGELFF,TGTGCCAGCAGCTTGCCGGCGGCTCGAGCGAACACCGGGGAGCTGTTTTTT
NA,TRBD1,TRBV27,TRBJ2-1,CATSRDRPYNEQFF,TGTGCCACCTCCAGGGACAGGCCCTACAATGAGCAGTTCTTC
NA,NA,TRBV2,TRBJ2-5,CASSEVLVAGETQYF,TGTGCCAGCAGTGAAGTACTAGTCGCGGGGGAGACCCAGTACTTC
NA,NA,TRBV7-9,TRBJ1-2,CASSFADYGYTF,TGTGCCAGCAGCTTTGCAGACTATGGCTACACCTTC
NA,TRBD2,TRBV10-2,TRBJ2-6,CASRGLADSGANVLTF,TGCGCCAGCAGGGGACTAGCGGACTCTGGGGCCAACGTCCTGACTTTC
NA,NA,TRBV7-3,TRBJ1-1,CASQSDEGTEAFF,TGTGCCAGCCAGTCAGACGAGGGCACTGAAGCTTTCTTT
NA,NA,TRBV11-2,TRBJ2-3,CASSRLMTRDTQYF,TGTGCCAGCAGCCGCCTAATGACTAGGGATACGCAGTATTTT
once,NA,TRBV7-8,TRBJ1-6,CASSLYRFHREYNSPLHF,TGTGCCAGCAGCTTATATCGCTTCCACAGGGAATATAATTCACCCCTCCACTTT
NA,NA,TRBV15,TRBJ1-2,CATSRESHNYGYTF,TGTGCCACCAGCAGAGAGTCACATAACTATGGCTACACCTTC
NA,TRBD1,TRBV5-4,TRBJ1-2,CASSAQGIVLQNGYTF,TGTGCCAGCAGCGCACAGGGGATTGTCCTTCAGAATGGCTACACCTTC
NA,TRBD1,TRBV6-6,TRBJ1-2,CASTRDSGANYGYTF,TGTGCCAGCACCCGGGACAGTGGAGCTAACTATGGCTACACCTTC
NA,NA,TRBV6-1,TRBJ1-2,CASSESRNYGYTF,TGTGCCAGCAGTGAATCCCGGAACTATGGCTACACCTTC
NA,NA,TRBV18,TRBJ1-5,CASSPSGARSNQPQHF,TGTGCCAGCTCACCATCTGGGGCGAGGAGCAATCAGCCCCAGCATTTT
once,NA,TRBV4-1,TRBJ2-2,CASSQSQATGELFF,TGCGCCAGCAGCCAATCGCAGGCCACCGGGGAGCTGTTTTTT
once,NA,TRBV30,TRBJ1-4,CAGSRDSREKLFF,TGTGCCGGGTCCCGAGACTCTAGGGAAAAACTGTTTTTT
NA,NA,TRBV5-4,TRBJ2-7,CASSPTGKPYEQYF,TGTGCCAGCAGCCCGACAGGAAAGCCCTACGAGCAGTACTTC
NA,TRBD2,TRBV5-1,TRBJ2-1,CASSLAGTSGNNEQFF,TGCGCCAGCAGCTTGGCCGGGACTAGCGGGAACAATGAGCAGTTCTTC
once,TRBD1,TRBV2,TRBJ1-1,CASRGPGGTEAFF,TGTGCCAGCAGGGGTCCAGGGGGGACTGAAGCTTTCTTT
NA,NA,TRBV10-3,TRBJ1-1,CAISEGGRGTEAFF,TGTGCCATCAGTGAGGGAGGACGGGGCACTGAAGCTTTCTTT
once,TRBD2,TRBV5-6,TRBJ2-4,CASSLTLKSTSGSFNIQYF,TGTGCCAGCAGCTTGACGCTTAAAAGTACTAGCGGGAGTTTTAACATTCAGTACTTC
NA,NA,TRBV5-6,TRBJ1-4,CASSTTLTTNEKLFF,TGTGCCAGCAGCACAACCTTAACAACTAATGAAAAACTGTTTTTT
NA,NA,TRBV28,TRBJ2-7,CASRSGPRTYEQYF,TGTGCCAGCAGATCAGGCCCCCGCACCTACGAGCAGTACTTC
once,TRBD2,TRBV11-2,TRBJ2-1,CASSLVGLAGFWDNEQFF,TGTGCCAGCAGCTTAGTCGGACTAGCGGGATTTTGGGACAATGAGCAGTTCTTC
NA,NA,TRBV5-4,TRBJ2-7,CASSWAGEQYF,TGTGCCAGCAGCTGGGCGGGCGAGCAGTACTTC
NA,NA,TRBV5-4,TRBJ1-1,CASSLFSGVLSNTEAFF,TGTGCCAGCAGCTTGTTTTCAGGGGTGCTGTCGAACACTGAAGCTTTCTTT
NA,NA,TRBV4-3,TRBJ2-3,CASSQESRGSADTQYF,TGCGCCAGCAGCCAAGAGAGTCGAGGATCGGCAGATACGCAGTATTTT
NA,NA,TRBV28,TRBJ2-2,CASSFRNTGELFF,TGTGCCAGCAGTTTCCGGAACACCGGGGAGCTGTTTTTT
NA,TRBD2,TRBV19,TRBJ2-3,CASSISSGRLTDTQYF,TGTGCCAGTAGTATCTCTAGCGGGAGGTTGACAGATACGCAGTATTTT
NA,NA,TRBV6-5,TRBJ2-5,CASSYAGLGETQYF,TGTGCCAGCAGTTACGCGGGTCTCGGGGAGACCCAGTACTTC
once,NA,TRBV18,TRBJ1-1,CASSPLRENTEAFF,TGTGCCAGCTCACCACTCAGGGAAAACACTGAAGCTTTCTTT
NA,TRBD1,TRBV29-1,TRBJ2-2,CSTRTGANTGELFF,TGCAGCACTAGGACAGGGGCGAACACCGGGGAGCTGTTTTTT
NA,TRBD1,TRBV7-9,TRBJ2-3,CASSARASGQGYTDTQYF,TGTGCCAGCAGCGCTAGGGCCTCAGGACAGGGGTACACAGATACGCAGTATTTT